Listed below are T cell receptor beta chains from one sample, sequenced in a study of cytomegalovirus exposure and HLA in healthy donors. Sequencing was performed with immunoSEQ multiplex PCR; in TCRdb, only in-frame clones are kept and a portion is missing. The repertoire holds around 91,000 clones, with roughly 78% as singletons. Sequencing input: PBMCs. These receptor sequences come from a male donor in good health and CMV-seropositive. The CDR3 runs from the conserved cysteine through the conserved F or W. A D gene is named only where the DNA matches it firmly. The size entry is marked missing in some rows and otherwise reads once, few, many or a size class.

TRBJ1-1 | . | TRBV28 | . | TGTGCCAGCAGTTTGCCAGGGGCGCCCGAAGCTTTCTTT | CASSLPGAPEAFF
TRBJ2-1 | TRBD1 | TRBV29-1 | . | TGCAGGGCAGGGACAGCCCTCTCCAATGAGCAGTTCTTC | CRAGTALSNEQFF
TRBJ1-5 | . | TRBV6-1 | . | TGTGCCAGCAGTGAAGTGGGGCGTAGTGGTCAGCCCCAGCATTTT | CASSEVGRSGQPQHF
TRBJ2-3 | TRBD1 | TRBV27 | once | TGTGCCAGCAACCCGGGACAGGGGGAAGATACGCAGTATTTT | CASNPGQGEDTQYF
TRBJ2-7 | TRBD2 | TRBV7-2 | . | TGTGCCAGCAGCTTAAATGTCAGGCTAGCGGGAGAGGGCGAGCAGTACTTC | CASSLNVRLAGEGEQYF
TRBJ1-2 | . | TRBV27 | . | TGTGCCAGCAGGAACACCGGGGGGCATAACTATGGCTACACCTTC | CASRNTGGHNYGYTF
TRBJ1-1 | TRBD1 | TRBV2 | once | TGTGCCAGCAGTGAAACACGACAGGGCGGCCTTGAAGCTTTCTTT | CASSETRQGGLEAFF
TRBJ1-3 | TRBD1 | TRBV7-6 | . | TGTGCCAGCAGCTTGACAGGGGCTTCCTCTGGAAACACCATATATTTT | CASSLTGASSGNTIYF
TRBJ2-3 | . | TRBV7-2 | . | TGTGCCAGCAGCTTACCCGGCGCCGCGGCGCAGTATTTT | CASSLPGAAAQYF
TRBJ2-3 | . | TRBV28 | . | TGTGCCAGCAGCGACGGTGGGGAGGATACGCAGTATTTT | CASSDGGEDTQYF
TRBJ2-3 | . | TRBV7-2 | once | TGTGCCAGCAGCTTAGCGCCACTAGCCGCTAGCACAGATACGCAGTATTTT | CASSLAPLAASTDTQYF
TRBJ2-3 | . | TRBV7-9 | . | TGTGCCAGCAGCTTAGTACCTGGACTAAGCACAGATACGCAGTATTTT | CASSLVPGLSTDTQYF
TRBJ1-5 | . | TRBV19 | once | TGTGCCAGTAGTGGAGTTACTAATAGCAATCAGCCCCAGCATTTT | CASSGVTNSNQPQHF
TRBJ2-7 | . | TRBV28 | . | TGTGCCAGCACGTCCGGGACATCTAGACTCTACGAGCAGTACTTC | CASTSGTSRLYEQYF
TRBJ2-7 | . | TRBV19 | once | TGTGCCAGTAGCGCCGGGACTGGTCCCTACGAGCAGTACTTC | CASSAGTGPYEQYF
TRBJ2-2 | TRBD1 | TRBV29-1 | . | TGCAGCGCCCGGACAGGGGGGGACGGGGAGCTGTTTTTT | CSARTGGDGELFF
TRBJ2-7 | . | TRBV27 | . | TGTGCCAGCAGCCGCAGAAGGGGTTCACCGGGCGAGCAGTACTTC | CASSRRRGSPGEQYF
TRBJ1-6 | . | TRBV6-5 | . | TGTGCCAGCAGGGGGCGGCCAGCTAGTTCACCCCTCCACTTT | CASRGRPASSPLHF
TRBJ1-1 | . | TRBV28 | once | TGTGCCAGCACCTGGGGGGGCGCGAGAACTGAAGCTTTCTTT | CASTWGGARTEAFF
TRBJ2-5 | . | TRBV15 | few | TGTGCCACCAGCAGAGGGGCCATAGAAACCCAGTACTTC | CATSRGAIETQYF
TRBJ2-5 | . | TRBV13 | . | TGTGCCAGCAGCTTCTTCGCGGAAGAGACCCAGTACTTC | CASSFFAEETQYF
TRBJ2-1 | . | TRBV27 | few | TGTGCCAGCAGCGAGCGGAGCTCCTACAATGAGCAGTTCTTC | CASSERSSYNEQFF
TRBJ1-5 | . | TRBV28 | . | TGTGCCAGCAGTTTCCAGGGCGGCAATCAGCCCCAGCATTTT | CASSFQGGNQPQHF
TRBJ1-2 | . | TRBV19 | . | TGTGCCAGTAGTAGAGGGAACAGCTATGGCTACACCTTC | CASSRGNSYGYTF
TRBJ1-4 | TRBD1 | TRBV28 | . | TGTGCCAGCAGTTTATCGGGACAGGGTGATGAAAAACTGTTTTTT | CASSLSGQGDEKLFF
TRBJ2-7 | . | TRBV6-1 | medium-sized | TGTGCCAGCAGTGAAGCGGGGGCGAGCTCCTACGAGCAGTACTTC | CASSEAGASSYEQYF
TRBJ2-7 | . | TRBV7-9 | . | TGTGCCAGCAGCCTGGGACATTTCAACGAGCAGTACTTC | CASSLGHFNEQYF
TRBJ2-7 | . | TRBV27 | . | TGTGCCAGCAGTTTAATGTCCGGACAGACCTACGAGCAGTACTTC | CASSLMSGQTYEQYF
TRBJ2-3 | TRBD2 | TRBV5-1 | . | TGCGCCAGCAGCTTGGTGAGGACAGGGGCCCTAGCGGGGGGCCCGGATACGCAGTATTTT | CASSLVRTGALAGGPDTQYF
TRBJ1-1 | . | TRBV30 | few | TGTGCCTGGAGTCGGGAACGGATTAACACTGAAGCTTTCTTT | CAWSRERINTEAFF
TRBJ2-1 | TRBD1 | TRBV7-9 | . | TGTGCCAGCAGCTCGACGTCAACAGGGGGCACTCACAATGAGCAGTTCTTC | CASSSTSTGGTHNEQFF
TRBJ2-1 | TRBD1 | TRBV28 | . | TGTGCCAGCAGTTTCGGACAGGGGTTGGACAATGAGCAGTTCTTC | CASSFGQGLDNEQFF
TRBJ1-2 | TRBD1 | TRBV5-4 | . | TGTGCCAGCAGCTTGGGCATCGGGACAGTGCGTGATGGCTACACCTTC | CASSLGIGTVRDGYTF
TRBJ1-2 | TRBD1 | TRBV18 | once | TGTGCCAGCTCACCACAGGGACAGGGGGGAGGCTACACCTTC | CASSPQGQGGGYTF
TRBJ2-3 | TRBD2 | TRBV4-2 | . | TGTGCCAGCAGCCAAGATACCGGACTAGTAAGCACAGATACGCAGTATTTT | CASSQDTGLVSTDTQYF
TRBJ1-1 | TRBD1 | TRBV11-1 | . | TGTGCCAGCAGCCGGACAGGGGACACTGAAGCTTTCTTT | CASSRTGDTEAFF
TRBJ2-7 | . | TRBV28 | . | TGTGCCAGCAGTCCTAGTAGGGGCCTAACCTACGAGCAGTACTTC | CASSPSRGLTYEQYF
TRBJ2-7 | TRBD1 | TRBV7-3 | . | TGTGCCAGCAGCCCGGACAGGGGATCACCCTACGAGCAGTACTTC | CASSPDRGSPYEQYF
TRBJ1-5 | TRBD1 | TRBV28 | . | TGTGCCAGCAATGAAATTCCGGGGACAGCCGTCTATAGCAATCAGCCCCAGCATTTT | CASNEIPGTAVYSNQPQHF
TRBJ1-1 | TRBD1 | TRBV6-5 | . | TGTGCCAGCGGATCGGGACAGCAAGCTTTCTTT | CASGSGQQAFF
TRBJ1-5 | . | TRBV19 | . | TGTGCCAGTAGCGCGGGATGGAATCAGCCCCAGCATTTT | CASSAGWNQPQHF
TRBJ2-5 | . | TRBV9 | once | TGTGCCAGCAGCGTATCTCCCGGGATCCAAGAGACCCAGTACTTC | CASSVSPGIQETQYF
TRBJ1-5 | TRBD1 | TRBV7-2 | once | TGTGCCAGCAGCTACAGGGGGGATCAGCCCCAGCATTTT | CASSYRGDQPQHF
TRBJ2-5 | . | TRBV9 | . | TGTGCCAGCAGCGTGGGGGGTAGACTAGGAAAAGAGACCCAGTACTTC | CASSVGGRLGKETQYF